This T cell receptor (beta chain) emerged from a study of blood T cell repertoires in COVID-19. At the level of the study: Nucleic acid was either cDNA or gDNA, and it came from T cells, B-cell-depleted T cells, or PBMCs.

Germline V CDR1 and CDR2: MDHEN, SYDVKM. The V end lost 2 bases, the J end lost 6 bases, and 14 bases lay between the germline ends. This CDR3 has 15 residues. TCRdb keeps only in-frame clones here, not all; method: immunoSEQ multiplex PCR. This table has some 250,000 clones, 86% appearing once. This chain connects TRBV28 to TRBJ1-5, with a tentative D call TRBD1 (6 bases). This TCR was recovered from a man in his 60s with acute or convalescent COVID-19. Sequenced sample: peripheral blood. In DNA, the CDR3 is TGTGCCAGCAGTTTAGGTCAGGGGTTCCGTCAGCCCCAGCATTTT. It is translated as CASSLGQGFRQPQHF.